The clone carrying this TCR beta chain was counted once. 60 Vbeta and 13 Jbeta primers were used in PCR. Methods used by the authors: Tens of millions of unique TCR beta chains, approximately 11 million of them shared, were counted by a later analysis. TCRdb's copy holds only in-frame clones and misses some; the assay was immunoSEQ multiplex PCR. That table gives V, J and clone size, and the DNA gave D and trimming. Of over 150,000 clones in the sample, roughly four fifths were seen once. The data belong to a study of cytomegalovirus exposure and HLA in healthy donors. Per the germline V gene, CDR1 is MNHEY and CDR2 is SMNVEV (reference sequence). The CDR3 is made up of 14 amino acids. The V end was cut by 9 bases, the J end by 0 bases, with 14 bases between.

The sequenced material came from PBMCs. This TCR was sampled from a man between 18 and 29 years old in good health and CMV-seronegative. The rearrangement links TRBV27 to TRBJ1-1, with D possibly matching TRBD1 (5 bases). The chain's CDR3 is CASLPGGMNTEAFF. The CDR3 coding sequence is TGTGCCAGTCTGCCGGGGGGAATGAACACTGAAGCTTTCTTT.